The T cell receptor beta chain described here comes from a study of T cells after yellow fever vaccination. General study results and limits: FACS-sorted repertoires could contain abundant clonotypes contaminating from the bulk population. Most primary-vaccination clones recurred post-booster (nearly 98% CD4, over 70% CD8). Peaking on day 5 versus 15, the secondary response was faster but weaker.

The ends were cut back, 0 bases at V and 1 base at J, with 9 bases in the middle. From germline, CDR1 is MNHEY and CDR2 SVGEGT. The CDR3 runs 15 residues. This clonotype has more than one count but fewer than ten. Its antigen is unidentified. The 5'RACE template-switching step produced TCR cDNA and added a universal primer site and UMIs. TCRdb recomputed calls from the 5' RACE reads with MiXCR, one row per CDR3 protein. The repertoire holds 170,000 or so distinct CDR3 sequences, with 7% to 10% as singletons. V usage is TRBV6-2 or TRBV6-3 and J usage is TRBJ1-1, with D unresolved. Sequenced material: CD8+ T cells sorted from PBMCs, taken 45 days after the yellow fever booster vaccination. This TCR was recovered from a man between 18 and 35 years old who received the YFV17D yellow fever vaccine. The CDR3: CASSYSMGRNTEAFF. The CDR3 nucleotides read TGTGCCAGCAGTTACTCGATGGGTAGGAACACTGAAGCTTTCTTT.